This TCR beta chain appears in the sequencing data of a study of Tregs in tolerant kidney transplant recipients. Trimming took off 4 bases at V and 0 bases at J, with 10 bases between the two ends. The CDR3 is made up of 14 amino acids. Germline CDR1 is SGHRS and CDR2 is YFSETQ. About this clone itself: Its antigen is as yet unknown.

TCRdb's copy holds only in-frame clones and misses some; the assay was immunoSEQ multiplex PCR. The table includes tens of thousands of clones, over 95% detected once. This sequence originates from a human donor in good health. Sequencing was carried out using Tregs from blood cultured with allogeneic cells. The chain combines TRBV5-1 with TRBJ1-2, with D possibly being TRBD1 (5 bases). CDR3 sequence: CASSQGSTNYGYTF. CDR3 in DNA: TGCGCCAGCAGCCAGGGCAGTACTAACTATGGCTACACCTTC.